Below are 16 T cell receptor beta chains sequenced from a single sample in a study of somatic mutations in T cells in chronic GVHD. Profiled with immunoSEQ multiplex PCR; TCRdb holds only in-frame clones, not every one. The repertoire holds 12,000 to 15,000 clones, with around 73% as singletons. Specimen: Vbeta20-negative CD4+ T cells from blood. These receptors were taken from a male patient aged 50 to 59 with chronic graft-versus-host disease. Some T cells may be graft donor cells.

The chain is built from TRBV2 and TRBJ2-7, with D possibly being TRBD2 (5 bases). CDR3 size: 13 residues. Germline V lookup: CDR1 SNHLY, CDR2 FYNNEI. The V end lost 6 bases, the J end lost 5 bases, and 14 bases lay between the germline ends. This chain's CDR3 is CASRELDVDEQYF. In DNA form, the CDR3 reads TGTGCCAGCAGAGAACTAGATGTGGACGAGCAGTACTTC.

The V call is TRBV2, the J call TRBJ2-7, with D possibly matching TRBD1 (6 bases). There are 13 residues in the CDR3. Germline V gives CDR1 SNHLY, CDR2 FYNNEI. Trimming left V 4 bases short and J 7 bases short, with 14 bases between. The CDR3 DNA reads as TGTGCCAGCAGTGTGACAGGTAGGAGTGAGCAGTACTTC. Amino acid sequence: CASSVTGRSEQYF.

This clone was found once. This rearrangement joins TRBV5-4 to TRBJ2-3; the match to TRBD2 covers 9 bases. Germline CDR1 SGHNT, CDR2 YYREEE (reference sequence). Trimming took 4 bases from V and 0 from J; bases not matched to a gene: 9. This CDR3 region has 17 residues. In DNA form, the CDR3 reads TGTGCCAGCAGCCCTGGGCCGACTAGCGGTAGCACAGATACGCAGTATTTT. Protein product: CASSPGPTSGSTDTQYF.

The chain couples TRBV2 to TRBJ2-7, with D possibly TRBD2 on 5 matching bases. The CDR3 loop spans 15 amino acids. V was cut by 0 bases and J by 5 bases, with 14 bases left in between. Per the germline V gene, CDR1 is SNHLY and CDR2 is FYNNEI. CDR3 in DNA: TGTGCCAGCAGTGAAGCCCTGGCGGGCTTGAACGAGCAGTACTTC. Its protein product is CASSEALAGLNEQYF.

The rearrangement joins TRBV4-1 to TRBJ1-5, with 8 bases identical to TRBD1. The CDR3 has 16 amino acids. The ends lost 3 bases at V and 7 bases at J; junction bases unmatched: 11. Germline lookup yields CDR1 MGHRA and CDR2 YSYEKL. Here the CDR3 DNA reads TGCGCCAGCAGCCAGTCGGGTAGCAGGGGGCCGCAGCCCCAGCATTTT. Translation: CASSQSGSRGPQPQHF.

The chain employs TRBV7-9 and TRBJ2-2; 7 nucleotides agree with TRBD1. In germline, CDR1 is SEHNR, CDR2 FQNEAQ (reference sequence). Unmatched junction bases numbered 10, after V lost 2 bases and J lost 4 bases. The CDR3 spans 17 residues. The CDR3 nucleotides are TGTGCCAGCAGCTTATTAACGACAGGGAAGCGCACCGGGGAGCTGTTTTTT. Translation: CASSLLTTGKRTGELFF.

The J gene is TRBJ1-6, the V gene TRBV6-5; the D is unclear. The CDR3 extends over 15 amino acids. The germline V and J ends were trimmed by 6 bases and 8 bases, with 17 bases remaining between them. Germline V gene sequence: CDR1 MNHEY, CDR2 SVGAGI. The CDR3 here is CASSPGISRDSPLHF. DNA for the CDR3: TGTGCCAGCAGCCCCGGGATCTCTCGGGATTCACCCCTCCACTTT.

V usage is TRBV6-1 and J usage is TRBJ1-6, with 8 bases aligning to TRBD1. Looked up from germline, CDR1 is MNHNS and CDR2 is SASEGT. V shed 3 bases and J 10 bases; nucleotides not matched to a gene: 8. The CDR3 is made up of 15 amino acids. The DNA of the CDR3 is TGTGCCAGCAGTGACCAACAGGGGGTGGAATCACCCCTCCACTTT. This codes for CASSDQQGVESPLHF.

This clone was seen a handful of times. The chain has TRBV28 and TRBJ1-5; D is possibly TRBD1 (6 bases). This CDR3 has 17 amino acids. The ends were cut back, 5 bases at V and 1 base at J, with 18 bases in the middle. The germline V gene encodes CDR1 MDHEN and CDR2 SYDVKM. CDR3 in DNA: TGTGCCAGCAGTCCGCCCCACAGGGTTAGGAGCAATCAGCCCCAGCATTTT. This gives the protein CASSPPHRVRSNQPQHF.

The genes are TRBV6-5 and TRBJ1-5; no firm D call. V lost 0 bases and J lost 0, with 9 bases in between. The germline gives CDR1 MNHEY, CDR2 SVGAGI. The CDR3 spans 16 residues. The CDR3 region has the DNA TGTGCCAGCAGTTACTCGACACCCTATAGCAATCAGCCCCAGCATTTT. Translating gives CASSYSTPYSNQPQHF.

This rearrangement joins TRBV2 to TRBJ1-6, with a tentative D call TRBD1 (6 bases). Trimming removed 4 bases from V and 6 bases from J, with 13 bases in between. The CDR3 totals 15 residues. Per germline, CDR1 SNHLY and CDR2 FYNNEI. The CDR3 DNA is TGTGCCAGCAGTGGTCAGGCAGGGGTTAATTCACCCCTCCACTTT. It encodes CASSGQAGVNSPLHF. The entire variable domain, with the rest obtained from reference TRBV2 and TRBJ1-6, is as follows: EPEVTQTPSHQVTQMGQEVILRCVPISNHLYFYWYRQILGQKVEFLVSFYNNEISEKSEIFDDQFSVERPDGSNFTLKIRSTKLEDSAMYFCASSGQAGVNSPLHFGNGTRLTVT.

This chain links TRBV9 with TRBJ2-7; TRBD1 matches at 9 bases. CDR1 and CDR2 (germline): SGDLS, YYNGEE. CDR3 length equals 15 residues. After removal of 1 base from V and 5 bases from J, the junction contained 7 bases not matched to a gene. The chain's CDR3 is CASSVIGQGSDEQYF. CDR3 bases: TGTGCCAGCAGCGTAATCGGACAGGGGTCGGACGAGCAGTACTTC. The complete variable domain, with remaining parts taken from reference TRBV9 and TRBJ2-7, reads DSGVTQTPKHLITATGQRVTLRCSPRSGDLSVYWYQQSLDQGLQFLIQYYNGEERAKGNILERFSAQQFPDLHSELNLSSLELGDSALYFCASSVIGQGSDEQYFGPGTRLTVT.

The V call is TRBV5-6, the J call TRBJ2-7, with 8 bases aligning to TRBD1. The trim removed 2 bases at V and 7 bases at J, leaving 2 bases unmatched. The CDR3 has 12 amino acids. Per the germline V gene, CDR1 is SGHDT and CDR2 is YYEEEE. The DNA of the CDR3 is TGTGCCAGCAGCTTCAGACAGGGGGAGCAGTACTTC. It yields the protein CASSFRQGEQYF.

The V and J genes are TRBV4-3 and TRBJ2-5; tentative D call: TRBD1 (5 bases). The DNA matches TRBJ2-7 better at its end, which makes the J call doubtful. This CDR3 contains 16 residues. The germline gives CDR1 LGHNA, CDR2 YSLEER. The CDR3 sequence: CASSQGVAEGAYEQYF. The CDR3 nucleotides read TGCGCCAGCAGCCAAGGGGTCGCCGAAGGGGCCTACGAGCAGTACTTC.

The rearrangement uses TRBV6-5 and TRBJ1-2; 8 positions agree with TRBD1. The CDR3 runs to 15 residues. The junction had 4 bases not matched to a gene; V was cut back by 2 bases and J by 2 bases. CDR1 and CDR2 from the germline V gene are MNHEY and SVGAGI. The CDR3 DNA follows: TGTGCCAGCAGTTACCGTCAGGGGGCGAACTATGGCTACACCTTC. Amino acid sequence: CASSYRQGANYGYTF.

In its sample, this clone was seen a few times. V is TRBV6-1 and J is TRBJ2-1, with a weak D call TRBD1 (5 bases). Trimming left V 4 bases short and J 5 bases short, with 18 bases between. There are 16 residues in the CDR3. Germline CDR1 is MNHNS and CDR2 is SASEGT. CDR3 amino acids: CASSVSRAGFDNEQFF. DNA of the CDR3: TGTGCCAGCAGTGTTTCTAGGGCAGGGTTTGACAATGAGCAGTTCTTC.